The rows below give T cell receptor beta chains drawn from one sample of a study of blood T cell repertoires in COVID-19. Using immunoSEQ multiplex PCR, the repertoire was profiled, and TCRdb retains in-frame clones only, with some absent. The top ten hold over 3% of the sample, which has approximately 240,000 clones, roughly three quarters seen once. The sequenced sample consisted of peripheral blood. These receptors originate from a woman aged 40 to 50 with active or convalescent COVID-19. The CDR3 runs from the conserved cysteine through the conserved F or W. The order of the fields is J gene, V gene, clone size, D gene, CDR3 DNA, CDR3 protein. The D gene is left open where the match is weak. Clone size is stated in some rows and not others, as once, few, many or a class when expanded.

J: TRBJ1-1; V: TRBV3-1/TRBV3-2; size: .; D: .; DNA: TGTGCCAGCAGCCAAGTTCGGGGGACTGAAGCTTTCTTT; CDR3: CASSQVRGTEAFF
J: TRBJ2-3; V: TRBV7-2; size: .; D: .; DNA: TGTGCCAGCAGCTCGCCCCGGGACATTTCAGATACGCAGTATTTT; CDR3: CASSSPRDISDTQYF
J: TRBJ2-6; V: TRBV7-3; size: .; D: TRBD2; DNA: TGTGCCAGCAGCTCCCTCGGCGGTCTAGCGGCCGACTCTGGGGCCAACGTCCTGACTTTC; CDR3: CASSSLGGLAADSGANVLTF
J: TRBJ2-1; V: TRBV6-5; size: .; D: TRBD1; DNA: TGTGCCAGCAGATCGACAGGGGTACATGAGCAGTTCTTC; CDR3: CASRSTGVHEQFF
J: TRBJ2-7; V: TRBV6-2/TRBV6-3; size: .; D: TRBD2; DNA: TGTGCCAGCAGCCAACTAGCGGGGGCCGGCCGCTGGGAGCAGTACTTC; CDR3: CASSQLAGAGRWEQYF
J: TRBJ2-2; V: TRBV3-1/TRBV3-2; size: .; D: .; DNA: TGTGCCAGCAGCCAAGTTTACCTGGCCACCGGGGAGCTGTTTTTT; CDR3: CASSQVYLATGELFF
J: TRBJ1-3; V: TRBV24-1; size: .; D: .; DNA: TGTGCCACCAGTGATTTGTCGGGAAACACCATATATTTT; CDR3: CATSDLSGNTIYF
J: TRBJ2-7; V: TRBV6-5; size: many; D: .; DNA: TGTGCCAGCAGTTACTACAGGTCGTCCTACGAGCAGTACTTC; CDR3: CASSYYRSSYEQYF
J: TRBJ2-3; V: TRBV18; size: .; D: .; DNA: TGTGCCAGCTCACCAAGGACAGCCCCAGATACGCAGTATTTT; CDR3: CASSPRTAPDTQYF
J: TRBJ2-2; V: TRBV2; size: few; D: .; DNA: TGTGCCAGCAGCCCTGGACAGCACGGGGAGCTGTTTTTT; CDR3: CASSPGQHGELFF
J: TRBJ1-5; V: TRBV18; size: .; D: .; DNA: TGTGCCAGCTCACCAGCGTCTGGGGGGTTGCAGCCCCAGCATTTT; CDR3: CASSPASGGLQPQHF
J: TRBJ1-3; V: TRBV27; size: .; D: .; DNA: TGTGCCAGCAGTTTATCGCCGTGGCCTGGAAACACCATATATTTT; CDR3: CASSLSPWPGNTIYF
J: TRBJ2-1; V: TRBV6-5; size: .; D: TRBD2; DNA: TGTGCCAGCAGTTACCGCCTAGCGGGGGCAGGCGATGAGCAGTTCTTC; CDR3: CASSYRLAGAGDEQFF
J: TRBJ1-3; V: TRBV6-5; size: .; D: TRBD1; DNA: TGTGCCAGCACCAGGGGGACAGGGACTGGAAACACCATATATTTT; CDR3: CASTRGTGTGNTIYF
J: TRBJ1-5; V: TRBV9; size: .; D: TRBD1; DNA: TGTGCCAGCAACGAAGGGGGCGGCCCCCAGCATTTT; CDR3: CASNEGGGPQHF
J: TRBJ1-1; V: TRBV11-3; size: .; D: .; DNA: TGTGCCACCCGCACTGAAGCTTTCTTT; CDR3: CATRTEAFF
J: TRBJ1-4; V: TRBV7-6; size: .; D: TRBD1; DNA: TGTGCCAGCAGCCCTGGACAGGGGGCGACTAATGAAAAACTGTTTTTT; CDR3: CASSPGQGATNEKLFF
J: TRBJ2-5; V: TRBV6-5; size: .; D: .; DNA: TGTGCCAGCAGAGTACAGAGCCAAGAGACCCAGTACTTC; CDR3: CASRVQSQETQYF
J: TRBJ1-1; V: TRBV5-1; size: once; D: .; DNA: TGCGCCAGCAGCTTGGGCGGACGGCAGGTGGCACGGGGGACTGAAGCTTTCTTT; CDR3: CASSLGGRQVARGTEAFF
J: TRBJ1-1; V: TRBV3-1/TRBV3-2; size: .; D: TRBD1; DNA: TGTGCCAGCAGCCAAGCTATACAGGGGGCGGGAGCTTTCTTT; CDR3: CASSQAIQGAGAFF
J: TRBJ2-1; V: TRBV7-2; size: once; D: .; DNA: TGTGCCAGCAGCTTAGCTCCCTTCGGTGAGCAGTTCTTC; CDR3: CASSLAPFGEQFF
J: TRBJ2-1; V: TRBV27; size: .; D: TRBD2; DNA: TGTGCCAGCAGTTTCCTAGCGGGGGGGTACAATGAGCAGTTCTTC; CDR3: CASSFLAGGYNEQFF
J: TRBJ2-1; V: TRBV7-3; size: .; D: .; DNA: TGTGCCAGCAGCTTAGTCGCGGAACCCAATGAGCAGTTCTTC; CDR3: CASSLVAEPNEQFF
J: TRBJ2-1; V: TRBV7-9; size: .; D: .; DNA: TGTGCCAGCAGCCCCTACCGGTCTAATGAGCAGTTCTTC; CDR3: CASSPYRSNEQFF
J: TRBJ2-6; V: TRBV6-4; size: .; D: .; DNA: TGTGCCAGCAGATCAGACTCTGGGGCCAACGTCCTGACTTTC; CDR3: CASRSDSGANVLTF
J: TRBJ1-2; V: TRBV14; size: .; D: .; DNA: TGTGCCAGCAGCCAAACAGGTTCCTATGGCTACACCTTC; CDR3: CASSQTGSYGYTF
J: TRBJ1-2; V: TRBV7-9; size: once; D: TRBD1; DNA: TGTGCCAGCAGCTATGGACAGGGGGCAGACTATGGCTACACCTTC; CDR3: CASSYGQGADYGYTF
J: TRBJ1-4; V: TRBV9; size: .; D: .; DNA: TGTGCCAGCAGCGTAGCTTCGGGGGTCTCAGAAAAACTGTTTTTT; CDR3: CASSVASGVSEKLFF
J: TRBJ2-3; V: TRBV27; size: .; D: .; DNA: TGTGCCAGCAGTCCCACGGAGTGGGATACGCAGTATTTT; CDR3: CASSPTEWDTQYF
J: TRBJ1-6; V: TRBV6-7; size: .; D: .; DNA: TGTGCCAGCAGTTACACCGGGTACCGGCGAGATTCACCCCTCCACTTT; CDR3: CASSYTGYRRDSPLHF
J: TRBJ1-6; V: TRBV5-1; size: .; D: .; DNA: TGCGCCAGCAGCTTGGGAGGGTCTTATAATTCACCCCTCCACTTT; CDR3: CASSLGGSYNSPLHF
J: TRBJ1-1; V: TRBV28; size: .; D: .; DNA: TGTGCCAGCAAGAAAAGCATGAACACTGAAGCTTTCTTT; CDR3: CASKKSMNTEAFF
J: TRBJ1-4; V: TRBV30; size: few; D: TRBD1; DNA: TGTGCCTGGAGTGCCGATCGACAGGGGGCTAAACTGTTTTTT; CDR3: CAWSADRQGAKLFF
J: TRBJ2-6; V: TRBV3-1/TRBV3-2; size: many; D: .; DNA: TGTGCCAGCAGCCTGAGCTCTGGGGCCAACGTCCTGACTTTC; CDR3: CASSLSSGANVLTF
J: TRBJ1-3; V: TRBV5-1; size: .; D: .; DNA: TGCGCCAGCAGCTTGGGGCAGGGTAATGGAAACACCATATATTTT; CDR3: CASSLGQGNGNTIYF
J: TRBJ2-7; V: TRBV11-2; size: .; D: TRBD2; DNA: TGTGCCAGCAGCACGGGGACTAGCGGGGGGCAAAAAGAGCAGTACTTC; CDR3: CASSTGTSGGQKEQYF
J: TRBJ2-1; V: TRBV3-1/TRBV3-2; size: .; D: .; DNA: TGTGCCAGCAGGAGCGACCCCAATGAGCAGTTCTTC; CDR3: CASRSDPNEQFF
J: TRBJ1-4; V: TRBV27; size: few; D: .; DNA: TGTGCCAGCAGTAAGTTCCAGGGGACTAATGAAAAACTGTTTTTT; CDR3: CASSKFQGTNEKLFF
J: TRBJ1-1; V: TRBV5-1; size: .; D: .; DNA: TGCGCCAGCAGCTTGCAGGGCGTCTCGGACACTGAAGCTTTCTTT; CDR3: CASSLQGVSDTEAFF
J: TRBJ1-5; V: TRBV3-1/TRBV3-2; size: .; D: .; DNA: TGTGCCAGCAGCCAAGCCGGACAGATGAATCAGCCCCAGCATTTT; CDR3: CASSQAGQMNQPQHF
J: TRBJ2-2; V: TRBV7-3; size: .; D: TRBD1; DNA: TGTGCCAGCAGCCGCCCGGGACAGGGGGCAGGCGGGGAGCTGTTTTTT; CDR3: CASSRPGQGAGGELFF
J: TRBJ1-2; V: TRBV30; size: .; D: .; DNA: TGTGCCTGGACAGGGTCAAACTATGGCTACACCTTC; CDR3: CAWTGSNYGYTF
J: TRBJ1-5; V: TRBV2; size: once; D: .; DNA: TGTGCCAGCAGTGGGGAGCGTACCTTAGGGCAGCCCCAGCATTTT; CDR3: CASSGERTLGQPQHF
J: TRBJ1-4; V: TRBV7-8; size: .; D: TRBD1; DNA: TGTGCCAGCAGCCCGTTGGGACAGAGGCCCGCAACTAATGAAAAACTGTTTTTT; CDR3: CASSPLGQRPATNEKLFF
J: TRBJ2-1; V: TRBV28; size: .; D: .; DNA: TGTGCCAGCAGTTCTACAGGGCTCAATGAGCAGTTCTTC; CDR3: CASSSTGLNEQFF
J: TRBJ1-5; V: TRBV30; size: many; D: .; DNA: TGTGCCTGGAGGCCAGCGGGGTATAGCAATCAGCCCCAGCATTTT; CDR3: CAWRPAGYSNQPQHF
J: TRBJ1-6; V: TRBV28; size: .; D: .; DNA: TGTGCCAGCAGCCCCTTCAAAGGCAGGCTGGATTCACCCCTCCACTTT; CDR3: CASSPFKGRLDSPLHF
J: TRBJ1-5; V: TRBV9; size: .; D: .; DNA: TGTGCCAGCAGCGTAGGAGTAGGGGCGAGCAATCAGCCCCAGCATTTT; CDR3: CASSVGVGASNQPQHF
J: TRBJ1-5; V: TRBV24-1; size: .; D: TRBD1; DNA: TGTGCCACCAGTGATTCACACAGGGGGCATCAGCCCCAGCATTTT; CDR3: CATSDSHRGHQPQHF
J: TRBJ1-2; V: TRBV6-2/TRBV6-3; size: .; D: .; DNA: TGTGCCAGCAGCCTGCCCAGGGCAGGAGATGGCTACACCTTC; CDR3: CASSLPRAGDGYTF
J: TRBJ2-1; V: TRBV28; size: many; D: TRBD2; DNA: TGTGCCAGCACCTTCAAAGCGGGATACGGCAATGAGCAGTTCTTC; CDR3: CASTFKAGYGNEQFF
J: TRBJ1-6; V: TRBV6-2/TRBV6-3; size: once; D: TRBD1; DNA: TGTGCCAGCAGTTACGGGACAGCCTCACCCCTCCACTTT; CDR3: CASSYGTASPLHF